The source of this T cell receptor beta chain is a study of regulatory T cells in long-lasting Graves disease (dated by TCRdb to the early 2020s). The study in broad terms: Newly diagnosed Graves' disease patients had taken antithyroid drugs for less than 3 months. TCR sequencing covered around 13 persistent and approximately 20 newly diagnosed Graves' disease patients, some 33 samples in total. This study used TCR sequencing and RNA sequencing of peripheral blood to compare persistent Graves' disease patients against newly diagnosed Graves' disease patients. The study was conducted in China and was registered as a clinical trial.

Concerning this clonotype itself: Its binding antigen is unknown. Per-base quality was not reported, and no clone a single base away is much larger than it.

Study-wide conclusions, independent of this receptor: The authors noted that the small sample size was a limitation that may lower accuracy. Only peripheral blood was studied, because thyroid tissue, the primary lesion, was inaccessible. Compared with newly diagnosed patients, persistent Graves' disease patients had lower TCR Shannon entropy and fewer highly expanded clones, which suggests clonal expansion. Only the TCR beta chain was sequenced and analyzed. Preferential use of TRBV28, TRBJ1-2 and TRBJ2-5 was observed in persistent disease, whereas TRBV20-1 and TRBJ2-1 were favored in newly diagnosed disease. Patients with persistent disease shared more public clonotypes (approximately 2,500) than newly diagnosed patients did (more than 900).

The CDR3 holds 15 amino acids from the cysteine to the phenylalanine. Only the CDR3 region is kept as DNA, spanning 45 bases read in frame from base 1. Sequences MNHNS (CDR1) and SASEGT (CDR2) are obtained from the germline V gene. Trimming costs V 6 bases and J 5 bases, and their ends lie 19 bases apart. What this sample's time point label stands for: newly diagnosed GD, antithyroid drugs for less than 3 months. For both TCR sequencing and RNA sequencing, RNA was extracted from PBMCs using TRIzol. The diagnosis of Graves' disease was made according to American Thyroid Association guidelines. The patients came from an endocrinology department in Xi'an, China. Each patient gave roughly 10 milliliters of peripheral blood, collected in an EDTA anticoagulant tube. Ficoll Paque Plus density gradient separation was used to isolate PBMCs, and no further T cell sorting was performed. An Agilent 2100 Bioanalyzer and agarose gel were used to check RNA quality, while a NanoDrop 2000 measured RNA concentration.

The library was produced with multiplex PCR. Sequencing instrument: Illumina HiSeq 4000. To build TCR beta libraries, CDR3 regions were amplified by Arm-PCR using iRepertoire HTBI primers. PCR products were gel purified before sequencing. As for the original processing: Across samples, roughly 60 TRBV and roughly 13 TRBJ segments were identified and used for gene usage analysis of CDR3 amino acid clonotypes. Filtered high-quality paired reads were merged into contigs using COPE and FqMerger. BLAST was used to align contigs to IMGT TRBV, TRBD and TRBJ reference genes, and CDR3 was defined according to IMGT. Highly expanded clones were defined as clonotypes with a frequency above 0.1%. Shannon entropy served as the measure of repertoire diversity, while the Gini coefficient captured V-J evenness. A clonotype was considered public if more than one individual shared it. TCRdb trimmed public reads at Q25 via fastp, called clones via MiXCR and kept in-frame beta chains. Identical CDR3 proteins give one entry, which carries the most common genes and DNA. In this record, the V and J calls reflect TCRdb's handling and not the investigators' own analysis. The sample data list a few hundred thousand distinct CDR3 sequences, and 16% of these were observed just once. The ten largest clones represent 25% to 30% of the sample.

This same sample was also taken into another study, of T cells in Graves' hyperthyroidism and ophthalmopathy. Per that second paper: Stable Graves' hyperthyroidism was defined as the absence of progression to ophthalmopathy over 18 months of follow-up. Hyperthyroidism patients were newly diagnosed, with disease duration under 2 months, and aged 18 to 65 years. The study excluded patients with uncontrolled infections, other autoimmune diseases, pregnancy or lactation. Clinical symptoms, serum thyroxine and TRAb, thyroid ultrasound, and orbital computed tomography formed the basis for the diagnoses. The first round of RT-PCR for the TCR CDR3 was performed with the HTBI primer set and the Qiagen OneStep RT-PCR kit. Most expanded thyroid clonotypes (frequency above 0.001) were also detected in blood, suggesting blood repertoires may reflect thyroid immune responses. In cross-validation, a model built on a 13 V-J signature told ophthalmopathy apart from stable hyperthyroidism with over 85% sensitivity and approximately 84% specificity, and in testing the same model reached 80%/75%. In validation, the model predicted progression to ophthalmopathy with approximately 69% sensitivity and 72% to 75% specificity, a median of 6.5 months before onset. To identify distinguishing TCR V-J signatures, a discovery cohort of about 95 patients was used, comprising 40 to 45 with Graves' ophthalmopathy and around 57 with stable Graves' hyperthyroidism. An independent validation cohort of around 19 hyperthyroidism patients and over 15 patients who later progressed to ophthalmopathy tested prospective prediction of ophthalmopathy. The 95 to 100 discovery patients were randomly divided into training and test sets at a 7:3 ratio. In addition, the study compared T-cell repertoires in thyroid tissue and in blood from over 5 Graves' hyperthyroidism patients. Following sampling, methimazole starting at 30 mg daily was given to hyperthyroidism patients, and high-dose intravenous methylprednisolone was given to ophthalmopathy patients. Libraries were constructed in a second round of multiplex PCR, after which size selection and purification were performed. Libraries were sequenced paired-end with 100 bp reads on an Illumina HiSeq2000. Raw data were processed with SOAPnuke, discarding reads with adapters, uncalled bases, mean Phred below 15, or no exact constant-primer or identifier match. COPE v1.2.5 was used to merge the high-quality paired reads, and each unique nucleotide sequence was defined as a clonotype. MiTCR v1.1 was used to align clonotypes to the IMGT TRBV, TRBD and TRBJ reference segments. Only V-J combinations with frequency above 0.0001, covering about 99% of repertoires, were analysed. The TCS score was defined as the ratio of F50 (clonal expansion) to E x V (chaos), calculated using BLOSUM62-based TCRdist between CDR3 peptides within each V-J. Welch's t-statistics and random forest reduced just over 500 V-J features to about 12, which were used in a naive Bayes classifier (R e1071). No statistical method was used to fix the sample size in advance, and group allocation was not hidden from the investigators. The paper describes TCR Vbeta CDR3 sequencing of around 140 peripheral blood samples, made up of roughly 40 ophthalmopathy patients, 70 to 75 hyperthyroidism patients and 17 progressor patients.

The sequence derives from a man aged 40-55 years with Graves disease. Donor details come from another sample of the same person, matched by shared clones. The chain couples TRBV6-1 to TRBJ1-1; the D gene is perhaps TRBD1, on 5 matching bases. The sample consisted of peripheral blood mononuclear cells (PBMCs), taken at new diagnosis, from a patient treated with antithyroid drugs. The DNA sequence follows: TGTGCCAGCAGCCGCACCGGGACGGGGGGGACTGAAGCTTTCTTT. This encodes CASSRTGTGGTEAFF.